This TCR beta chain is from a study of blood T cell repertoires in COVID-19. Study overall: Acute and convalescent COVID-19 samples came from the United States, Italy and Spain. From T cells, B-cell-depleted T cells, or PBMCs came the material, which was cDNA or gDNA.

Looked up from germline, CDR1 is SGHVS and CDR2 is FNYEAQ. The CDR3 sequence is 14 residues long. V lost 4 bases, J lost 4 bases, and 13 bases lay in between. Authors' analysis steps: Reference gene primer amplification yielded estimated nucleated cell counts. Sequenced by immunoSEQ multiplex PCR; TCRdb stores in-frame clones only, minus some. The DNA gave D and trimming, while V, J and clone size come from that table. The data hold approximately 140,000 clones, with 81% observed a single time. The clonotype originates from a human donor with acute or convalescent COVID-19. The donor label of this sample is uncertain. Sample: peripheral blood. The chain employs TRBV7-6 and TRBJ1-1; the D gene is possibly TRBD1 (5 bases). CDR3 residues: CASSSQGFSTEAFF. CDR3 sequence (DNA): TGTGCCAGCAGCTCCCAGGGATTTAGCACTGAAGCTTTCTTT.